Sequencing of this T cell receptor beta chain was carried out in a study of CD8+ T cells in alopecia areata. Whole-study results and caveats: Under tofacitinib, fewer expanded CD8+ clones appeared among the top 100 scalp clones.

Described treatment: oral pan-JAK inhibitor, 5-10 mg twice daily. The CDR3 covers 15 residues. CDR1 and CDR2 from the germline V gene are SGHAT and FQNNGV. V lost 0 bases and J 4 bases, leaving 12 bases between the germline ends. Following RNA extraction, reverse transcription yielded cDNA that acted as the sequencing template. TCRdb's table, derived via immunoSEQ multiplex PCR, lists solely in-frame clones and lacks some. The sample has 150,000 to 200,000 clones; 40% to 55% are singletons. Remarks on this clone: Its antigen is still unknown.

This rearrangement joins TRBV11-2 to TRBJ1-2; D not certain. The sequences come from CD8+ T cells sorted from blood, collected at roughly week 53, from a patient treated with tofacitinib. The source of this sequence is a human donor with alopecia areata. CDR3 nucleotide sequence: TGTGCCAGCAGCTTAGATCTGGACGTCATCTATGGCTACACCTTC. It specifies CASSLDLDVIYGYTF. The full variable domain, completed using reference TRBV11-2 and TRBJ1-2, is EAGVAQSPRYKIIEKRQSVAFWCNPISGHATLYWYQQILGQGPKLLIQFQNNGVVDDSQLPKDRFSAERLKGVDSTLKIQPAKLEDSAVYLCASSLDLDVIYGYTFGSGTRLTVV.